The next 10 T cell receptor beta chains were all read from a single sample in a study of blood T cells in healthy people across ages. Through a sample-barcoded 5' primer and a J-beta primer mix, a second PCR was run for roughly 6 to 11 cycles. TCRdb used MiXCR to reprocess the 5' RACE reads, holding one entry per CDR3 protein. This sample has about 1.5 million distinct CDR3 sequences, with about 42% found just once. The source material was blood. The receptors here all came from a woman aged 18-29 years in good health.

In this sample, this clonotype turned up once. J is TRBJ2-3 and V is TRBV7-3; the match to TRBD1 covers 9 bases. This CDR3 contains 15 residues. Trimming cost V 0 bases and J 6 bases; bases outside gene matches: 4. CDR1 is SGHTA and CDR2 is FQGTGA in the germline V gene. The CDR3 DNA sequence: TGTGCCAGCAGCTTAACGGGACAGGGTTCTGATACGCAGTATTTT. Its translation: CASSLTGQGSDTQYF.

This clonotype was counted a single time. One end of the junction varies from germline; a read error may be responsible. The V call is TRBV7-2, the J call TRBJ2-7; no clear D gene. CDR1 is SGHTA and CDR2 is FQGNSA in the germline V gene. The CDR3 runs to 16 residues. In DNA, the CDR3 is TGTGTCAGCAGGATAAATTCGGCGGTTCCTTCCTACGAGCAGTACTTC. Translated: CVSRINSAVPSYEQYF.

The chain employs TRBV6-2 or TRBV6-3 and TRBJ2-7, with D hard to call. This CDR3 spans 13 amino acids. V shed 0 bases and J shed 2 bases, with 5 bases lying between them. Germline CDR1 and CDR2: MNHEY and SVGEGT. CDR3 in amino acids: CASSYSFPYEQYF. As DNA, the CDR3 is TGTGCCAGCAGTTACTCGTTTCCCTACGAGCAGTACTTC.

The rearrangement joins TRBV7-9 to TRBJ2-1; D might be TRBD1 (6 bases). This CDR3 has 12 amino acids. Germline V CDR1 and CDR2: SEHNR, FQNEAQ (reference sequence). The V end lost 11 bases, the J end lost 1 base, and 9 bases lay between the germline ends. CDR3 bases: TGTGCCCTTACAGGGTCCTACAATGAGCAGTTCTTC. Translation: CALTGSYNEQFF.

The rearrangement links TRBV6-2 or TRBV6-3 to TRBJ1-5; D is unclear. Germline loops: CDR1 MNHEY, CDR2 SVGEGT. There are 16 residues in the CDR3. V lost 0 bases and J 1 base, leaving 10 bases between the germline ends. CDR3 in DNA: TGTGCCAGCAGTTACTCGAGCGGGCAGAGCAATCAGCCCCAGCATTTT. Translated, it gives CASSYSSGQSNQPQHF.

This clonotype was observed a handful of times. The chain combines TRBV5-1 with TRBJ2-7; D possibly corresponds to TRBD1 (5 bases). CDR3 size: 14 residues. The V and J ends lost 2 bases and 4 bases respectively, with 13 bases between them. Germline loops: CDR1 SGHRS, CDR2 YFSETQ. In DNA form, the CDR3 reads TGCGCCAGCAGCTTCAGGGTAGAGGAATACGAGCAGTACTTC. The encoded protein is CASSFRVEEYEQYF. Full variable domain (outside the CDR3, taken from reference TRBV5-1 and TRBJ2-7): KAGVTQTPRYLIKTRGQQVTLSCSPISGHRSVSWYQQTPGQGLQFLFEYFSETQRNKGNFPGRFSGRQFSNSRSEMNVSTLELGDSALYLCASSFRVEEYEQYFGPGTRLTVT.

The V gene is TRBV4-2, the J gene TRBJ2-2; 12 positions agree with TRBD2. Germline V gene data show CDR1 as LGHNA and CDR2 as YNFKEQ. This CDR3 spans 17 amino acids. Trimming removed 0 bases from V and 6 bases from J; junction bases left unmatched: 5. The CDR3 sequence is CASSQDWASGRAGELFF. The CDR3 nucleotides read TGTGCCAGCAGCCAAGATTGGGCTAGCGGGAGGGCCGGGGAGCTGTTTTTT.

This clonotype showed up just a few times. Given a much more abundant clone one base away, this may be a read error. This chain joins TRBV12-3 or TRBV12-4 and TRBJ2-1; tentatively, D is TRBD1 or TRBD2 (5 bases each). Between the trimmed V and J ends, which lost 3 bases and 10 bases, there was a span of 19 bases. This CDR3 has 15 residues. The CDR3 loop reads CASSLVGDGSYEQFF. In nucleotides, the CDR3 is TGTGCCAGCAGTTTGGTCGGGGACGGCTCCTACGAGCAGTTCTTC.

The rearrangement uses TRBV5-1 and TRBJ2-6; the D gene is possibly TRBD1 (6 bases). Trimming left V 3 bases short and J 1 base short, with 11 bases between. Germline V gene lookup returns CDR1 SGHRS and CDR2 YFSETQ. CDR3 length: 16 residues. The CDR3 region is CASSSSTGSGANVLTF. The CDR3 DNA reads as TGCGCCAGCAGCTCGTCCACAGGGTCTGGGGCCAACGTCCTGACTTTC.

This chain links TRBV6-5 with TRBJ1-2; D might be TRBD1 (6 bases). V was shortened by 0 bases and J by 8 bases, with 16 bases between the two germline ends. Germline V gives CDR1 MNHEY, CDR2 SVGAGI. The CDR3 is 15 amino acids. The CDR3 coding sequence is TGTGCCAGCAGTTACTCCCGGGACATACCGGGAGGCTACACCTTC. Amino acid sequence: CASSYSRDIPGGYTF.